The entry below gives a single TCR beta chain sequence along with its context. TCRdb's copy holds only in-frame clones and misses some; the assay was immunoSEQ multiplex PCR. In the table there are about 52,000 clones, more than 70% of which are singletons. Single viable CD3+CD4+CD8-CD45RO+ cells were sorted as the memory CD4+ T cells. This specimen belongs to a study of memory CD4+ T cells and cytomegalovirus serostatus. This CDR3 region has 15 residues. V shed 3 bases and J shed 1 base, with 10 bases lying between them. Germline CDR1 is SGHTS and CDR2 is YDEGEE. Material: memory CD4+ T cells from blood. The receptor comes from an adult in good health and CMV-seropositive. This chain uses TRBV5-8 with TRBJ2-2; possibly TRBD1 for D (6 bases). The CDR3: CASSSGTRNTGELFF. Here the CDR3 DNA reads TGTGCCAGCAGCTCCGGGACAAGGAACACCGGGGAGCTGTTTTTT.